A selection of T cell receptor beta chains follows, all from one sample in a study of cytomegalovirus exposure and HLA in healthy donors. Sequenced by immunoSEQ multiplex PCR; TCRdb stores in-frame clones only, minus some. The profile covers about 120,000 clones, with over 60% appearing a single time and approximately 6.3% taken by the ten largest. Sequencing was carried out using PBMCs. These receptor sequences come from a man aged 18 to 30 in good health and CMV-seropositive. Each CDR3 is given with its conserved first and last residue. A D gene is named only where the DNA matches it firmly. Size is stated for part of the rows, as once, few or many counts, or as a class when the clone is expanded.

clone_size: .; v_call: TRBV7-2; d_call: .; cdr3_length: 13; j_call: TRBJ1-4; cdr3_nt: TGTGCCAGCAGCTTAACTGTAAATGAAAAACTGTTTTTT; cdr3_aa: CASSLTVNEKLFF
clone_size: .; v_call: TRBV19; d_call: .; cdr3_length: 14; j_call: TRBJ1-1; cdr3_nt: TGTGCCAGTAGTATAGATCCGGGTTGGACTGAAGCTTTCTTT; cdr3_aa: CASSIDPGWTEAFF
clone_size: .; v_call: TRBV10-3; d_call: .; cdr3_length: 13; j_call: TRBJ1-2; cdr3_nt: TGTGCCATCAGTGATCAGGGTCTCAATGGCTACACCTTC; cdr3_aa: CAISDQGLNGYTF
clone_size: .; v_call: TRBV6-1; d_call: .; cdr3_length: 15; j_call: TRBJ1-3; cdr3_nt: TGTGCCAGTAGAATATTGGGGACTTCTGGAAACACCATATATTTT; cdr3_aa: CASRILGTSGNTIYF
clone_size: .; v_call: TRBV12-5; d_call: TRBD1; cdr3_length: 15; j_call: TRBJ1-2; cdr3_nt: TGTGCTAGTGGTCAGGGACAGGGCTTGAACTATGGCTACACCTTC; cdr3_aa: CASGQGQGLNYGYTF
clone_size: .; v_call: TRBV5-1; d_call: .; cdr3_length: 16; j_call: TRBJ1-1; cdr3_nt: TGCGCCAGCAGCTTGATGGGGGGAGGAGGGAACACTGAAGCTTTCTTT; cdr3_aa: CASSLMGGGGNTEAFF
clone_size: .; v_call: TRBV28; d_call: .; cdr3_length: 13; j_call: TRBJ1-1; cdr3_nt: TGTGCCAGCAGTTTAACAGGGCTCACTGAAGCTTTCTTT; cdr3_aa: CASSLTGLTEAFF
clone_size: .; v_call: TRBV11-2; d_call: .; cdr3_length: 15; j_call: TRBJ2-7; cdr3_nt: TGTGCCAGCAAGGCCCTTCAGGGGCTTGAGGGTGAGCAGTACTTC; cdr3_aa: CASKALQGLEGEQYF
clone_size: once; v_call: TRBV6-5; d_call: TRBD2; cdr3_length: 14; j_call: TRBJ2-7; cdr3_nt: TGTGCCAGCTCAATGTCGGGAGGTTCCTACGAGCAGTACTTC; cdr3_aa: CASSMSGGSYEQYF
clone_size: .; v_call: TRBV2; d_call: TRBD1; cdr3_length: 14; j_call: TRBJ2-1; cdr3_nt: TGTGCCAGCAGTAGGCAGGGGGCACACAATGAGCAGTTCTTC; cdr3_aa: CASSRQGAHNEQFF
clone_size: .; v_call: TRBV14; d_call: .; cdr3_length: 14; j_call: TRBJ2-3; cdr3_nt: TGTGCCAGCAGCCAAGCCAGGGGTACAGATACGCAGTATTTT; cdr3_aa: CASSQARGTDTQYF
clone_size: few; v_call: TRBV7-8; d_call: .; cdr3_length: 13; j_call: TRBJ1-5; cdr3_nt: TGTGCCAGCAGCTTATCTCAGGATCAGCCCCAGCATTTT; cdr3_aa: CASSLSQDQPQHF
clone_size: .; v_call: TRBV27; d_call: TRBD2; cdr3_length: 13; j_call: TRBJ2-2; cdr3_nt: TGTGCCAGCAGCCCTAGCGGGACCGGGGAGCTGTTTTTT; cdr3_aa: CASSPSGTGELFF
clone_size: .; v_call: TRBV10-1; d_call: TRBD1; cdr3_length: 15; j_call: TRBJ2-7; cdr3_nt: TGCGCCAGCAGTGACCCGACAGGGGGGACTTACGAGCAGTACTTC; cdr3_aa: CASSDPTGGTYEQYF
clone_size: few; v_call: TRBV7-9; d_call: TRBD1; cdr3_length: 11; j_call: TRBJ1-1; cdr3_nt: TGTGCCAGCAGCCTAAGGCAGGGGGTTTTCTTT; cdr3_aa: CASSLRQGVFF
clone_size: .; v_call: TRBV30; d_call: .; cdr3_length: 15; j_call: TRBJ2-1; cdr3_nt: TGTGCCTGGAGTTTAGACTTTAGCTCCTACAATGAGCAGTTCTTC; cdr3_aa: CAWSLDFSSYNEQFF
clone_size: .; v_call: TRBV5-1; d_call: TRBD1; cdr3_length: 14; j_call: TRBJ1-1; cdr3_nt: TGCGCCAGCAGCTTGAGGACCAGGGGGACTGAAGCTTTCTTT; cdr3_aa: CASSLRTRGTEAFF
clone_size: .; v_call: TRBV4-1; d_call: .; cdr3_length: 20; j_call: TRBJ1-2; cdr3_nt: TGCGCCAGCAGCCAAGAAGCACGGGGAGGGTCCCCTTCAAGACGAAATGGCTACACCTTC; cdr3_aa: CASSQEARGGSPSRRNGYTF
clone_size: .; v_call: TRBV9; d_call: TRBD1; cdr3_length: 17; j_call: TRBJ2-1; cdr3_nt: TGTGCCAGCAGCGAGCGAGGGGGGACAGGGAGGATCAATGAGCAGTTCTTC; cdr3_aa: CASSERGGTGRINEQFF
clone_size: .; v_call: TRBV9; d_call: TRBD2; cdr3_length: 15; j_call: TRBJ2-2; cdr3_nt: TGTGCCAGCAGCGCCCGGGGGGGGGAAACCGGGGAGCTGTTTTTT; cdr3_aa: CASSARGGETGELFF
clone_size: once; v_call: TRBV30; d_call: TRBD1; cdr3_length: 16; j_call: TRBJ1-5; cdr3_nt: TGTGCCTGGAGTTCGGACAGGGCTATAAGGAATCAGCCCCAGCATTTT; cdr3_aa: CAWSSDRAIRNQPQHF
clone_size: .; v_call: TRBV6-5; d_call: TRBD1; cdr3_length: 16; j_call: TRBJ1-1; cdr3_nt: TGTGCCAGCAGTTACTCGTTGCAGGGGGCGAACACTGAAGCTTTCTTT; cdr3_aa: CASSYSLQGANTEAFF
clone_size: .; v_call: TRBV20-1; d_call: .; cdr3_length: 11; j_call: TRBJ2-1; cdr3_nt: TGCAGTGCTAGAAGGACTGTGGAGCAGTTCTTC; cdr3_aa: CSARRTVEQFF
clone_size: .; v_call: TRBV19; d_call: .; cdr3_length: 13; j_call: TRBJ1-1; cdr3_nt: TGTGCCAGTAGACTGGGCCCGAACACTGAAGCTTTCTTT; cdr3_aa: CASRLGPNTEAFF
clone_size: .; v_call: TRBV2; d_call: TRBD1; cdr3_length: 13; j_call: TRBJ1-5; cdr3_nt: TGTGCCAGCAGAAAGGACAGGGGGCAGCCCCAGCATTTT; cdr3_aa: CASRKDRGQPQHF
clone_size: .; v_call: TRBV7-9; d_call: TRBD2; cdr3_length: 16; j_call: TRBJ2-1; cdr3_nt: TGTGCCAGCTTCCCCCGCCTAGCGGGCCCCTACAATGAGCAGTTCTTC; cdr3_aa: CASFPRLAGPYNEQFF
clone_size: .; v_call: TRBV19; d_call: .; cdr3_length: 16; j_call: TRBJ2-2; cdr3_nt: TGTGCCAGTAGCTGGGGGAGCGGGTCCGGCACCGGGGAGCTGTTTTTT; cdr3_aa: CASSWGSGSGTGELFF
clone_size: .; v_call: TRBV7-9; d_call: .; cdr3_length: 16; j_call: TRBJ1-1; cdr3_nt: TGTGCCAGCAGCTCAACCTTCATCCGGGGAAACACTGAAGCTTTCTTT; cdr3_aa: CASSSTFIRGNTEAFF
clone_size: .; v_call: TRBV2; d_call: .; cdr3_length: 13; j_call: TRBJ1-1; cdr3_nt: TGTGCCAGCAGAGGACAGTTGAACACTGAAGCTTTCTTT; cdr3_aa: CASRGQLNTEAFF
clone_size: few; v_call: TRBV29-1; d_call: .; cdr3_length: 11; j_call: TRBJ1-2; cdr3_nt: TGCAGCGTTGGAGAGAGCAATGGCTACACCTTC; cdr3_aa: CSVGESNGYTF
clone_size: .; v_call: TRBV5-1; d_call: .; cdr3_length: 14; j_call: TRBJ1-4; cdr3_nt: TGCGCCAGCAGCTTCGGACAGAATAATGAAAAACTGTTTTTT; cdr3_aa: CASSFGQNNEKLFF
clone_size: .; v_call: TRBV6-5; d_call: TRBD2; cdr3_length: 15; j_call: TRBJ2-7; cdr3_nt: TGTGCCAGCAGTTACTCCGGGACTAGCGCGAACGAGCAGTACTTC; cdr3_aa: CASSYSGTSANEQYF
clone_size: few; v_call: TRBV2; d_call: TRBD1; cdr3_length: 16; j_call: TRBJ1-3; cdr3_nt: TGTGCCAGCAGTAGGGACAGGGTCGTTTCTGGAAACACCATATATTTT; cdr3_aa: CASSRDRVVSGNTIYF
clone_size: .; v_call: TRBV5-1; d_call: TRBD1; cdr3_length: 15; j_call: TRBJ2-7; cdr3_nt: TGCGCCAGCAGCTTGGCCAGGGGACAGACCTACGAGCAGTACTTC; cdr3_aa: CASSLARGQTYEQYF
clone_size: .; v_call: TRBV7-9; d_call: .; cdr3_length: 15; j_call: TRBJ1-1; cdr3_nt: TGTGCCAGCAGTTTTACGTTGGAGTTTGGGACTGAAGCTTTCTTT; cdr3_aa: CASSFTLEFGTEAFF
clone_size: few; v_call: TRBV6-5; d_call: .; cdr3_length: 14; j_call: TRBJ1-1; cdr3_nt: TGTGCCAGCAGTTCCCCCAGGGCAGGGCCTGAAGCTTTCTTT; cdr3_aa: CASSSPRAGPEAFF
clone_size: .; v_call: TRBV11-2; d_call: TRBD1; cdr3_length: 16; j_call: TRBJ2-3; cdr3_nt: TGTGCCAGCAGCTCGTTTGACAGGGCGGTAGCAGATACGCAGTATTTT; cdr3_aa: CASSSFDRAVADTQYF
clone_size: .; v_call: TRBV11-3; d_call: .; cdr3_length: 15; j_call: TRBJ1-4; cdr3_nt: TGTGCCAGCAGTCACGGCACGGGCGAAGGAGGCAAACTGTTTTTT; cdr3_aa: CASSHGTGEGGKLFF
clone_size: .; v_call: TRBV5-4; d_call: .; cdr3_length: 13; j_call: TRBJ2-7; cdr3_nt: TGTGCCAGCAGCCCGACACCCTCCTACGAGCAGTACTTC; cdr3_aa: CASSPTPSYEQYF
clone_size: once; v_call: TRBV19; d_call: TRBD1; cdr3_length: 14; j_call: TRBJ2-1; cdr3_nt: TGTGCCAGCCTACTCAGGGGGATTAGGTATGAGCAGTTCTTC; cdr3_aa: CASLLRGIRYEQFF
clone_size: .; v_call: TRBV19; d_call: TRBD2; cdr3_length: 16; j_call: TRBJ2-2; cdr3_nt: TGTGCCAGTAGTATCCACGGGGGGGCCGTTTCCGGGGAGCTGTTTTTT; cdr3_aa: CASSIHGGAVSGELFF
clone_size: .; v_call: TRBV29-1; d_call: .; cdr3_length: 13; j_call: TRBJ1-1; cdr3_nt: TGCAGCGTTGAAAGGGGGATGAACACTGAAGCTTTCTTT; cdr3_aa: CSVERGMNTEAFF
clone_size: .; v_call: TRBV7-2; d_call: TRBD1; cdr3_length: 14; j_call: TRBJ1-2; cdr3_nt: TGTGCCAGCAGCTTTTCCAGGGGGAACTATGGCTACACCTTC; cdr3_aa: CASSFSRGNYGYTF
clone_size: .; v_call: TRBV4-2; d_call: .; cdr3_length: 13; j_call: TRBJ2-7; cdr3_nt: TGTGCCAGCATGGGTGGGAGTCCGTACGAGCAGTACTTC; cdr3_aa: CASMGGSPYEQYF
clone_size: .; v_call: TRBV28; d_call: .; cdr3_length: 16; j_call: TRBJ1-2; cdr3_nt: TGTGCCAGCAGTTTCCCCCCCCAGGTCGACACCGATGGCTACACCTTC; cdr3_aa: CASSFPPQVDTDGYTF
clone_size: few; v_call: TRBV7-2; d_call: .; cdr3_length: 13; j_call: TRBJ2-3; cdr3_nt: TGTGCCAGCAGCTTACAGGGGCAGGATACGCAGTATTTT; cdr3_aa: CASSLQGQDTQYF
clone_size: .; v_call: TRBV4-1; d_call: .; cdr3_length: 14; j_call: TRBJ1-1; cdr3_nt: TGCGCCAGCAGCTTACGCTGGCAGGCCACTGAAGCTTTCTTT; cdr3_aa: CASSLRWQATEAFF
clone_size: .; v_call: TRBV5-4; d_call: .; cdr3_length: 16; j_call: TRBJ1-4; cdr3_nt: TGTGCCAGCAGCTCTCCCTCTGACAGGAGCAATGAAAAACTGTTTTTT; cdr3_aa: CASSSPSDRSNEKLFF
clone_size: few; v_call: TRBV14; d_call: TRBD1; cdr3_length: 14; j_call: TRBJ1-1; cdr3_nt: TGTGCCAGCAGCCAGAGGACAGGTCCTCTTGAAGCTTTCTTT; cdr3_aa: CASSQRTGPLEAFF
clone_size: .; v_call: TRBV7-6; d_call: TRBD1; cdr3_length: 17; j_call: TRBJ2-7; cdr3_nt: TGTGCCAGCAGCCCCCCCCCGACCGGACAGGGTTCCTACGAGCAGTACTTC; cdr3_aa: CASSPPPTGQGSYEQYF
clone_size: .; v_call: TRBV19; d_call: .; cdr3_length: 13; j_call: TRBJ1-1; cdr3_nt: TGTGCCAGTAGTATTGCTCAGGGTACTGAAGCTTTCTTT; cdr3_aa: CASSIAQGTEAFF
clone_size: .; v_call: TRBV4-1; d_call: .; cdr3_length: 17; j_call: TRBJ2-3; cdr3_nt: TGCGCCAGCAGCCAAGATAGCCTAGGTCTTGGCGCAGATACGCAGTATTTT; cdr3_aa: CASSQDSLGLGADTQYF